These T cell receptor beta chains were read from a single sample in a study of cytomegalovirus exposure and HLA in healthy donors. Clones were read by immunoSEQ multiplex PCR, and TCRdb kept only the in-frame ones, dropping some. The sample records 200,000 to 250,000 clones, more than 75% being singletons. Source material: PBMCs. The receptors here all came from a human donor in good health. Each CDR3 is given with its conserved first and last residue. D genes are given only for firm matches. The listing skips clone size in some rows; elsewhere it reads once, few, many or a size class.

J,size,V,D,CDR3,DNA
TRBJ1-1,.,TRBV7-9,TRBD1,CASTKSRGQGHTEAFF,TGTGCCAGCACCAAGAGTAGGGGACAGGGTCACACTGAAGCTTTCTTT
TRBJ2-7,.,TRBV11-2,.,CASSPGTSYEQYF,TGTGCCAGCAGCCCGGGGACAAGCTACGAGCAGTACTTC
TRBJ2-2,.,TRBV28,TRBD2,CASSLAVGELFF,TGTGCCAGCAGTCTAGCGGTCGGGGAGCTGTTTTTT
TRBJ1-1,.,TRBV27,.,CASSAATAPEAFF,TGTGCCAGCAGTGCAGCGACAGCCCCTGAAGCTTTCTTT
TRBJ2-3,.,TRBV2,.,CASSGGVSTTDTQYF,TGTGCCAGCAGTGGGGGCGTCTCGACCACAGATACGCAGTATTTT
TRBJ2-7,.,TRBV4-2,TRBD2,CASSRQTGTSDSYEQYF,TGTGCCAGCAGCCGACAAACAGGGACTAGCGACTCCTACGAGCAGTACTTC
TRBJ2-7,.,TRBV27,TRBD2,CASSSMGLAGGRLYEQYF,TGTGCCAGCAGTTCGATGGGACTAGCGGGAGGTAGACTCTACGAGCAGTACTTC
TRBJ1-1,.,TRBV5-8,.,CASSLFQGTEAFF,TGTGCCAGCAGCTTGTTCCAGGGGACTGAAGCTTTCTTT
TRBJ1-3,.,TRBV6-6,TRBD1,CASRPGQAIGNTIYF,TGTGCCAGCAGACCCGGACAGGCTATAGGAAACACCATATATTTT
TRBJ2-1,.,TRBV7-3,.,CASRAPGSYNEQFF,TGTGCCAGCAGGGCCCCAGGCTCCTACAATGAGCAGTTCTTC
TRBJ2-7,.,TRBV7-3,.,CASSLSGVGEQYF,TGTGCCAGCAGCTTATCCGGGGTTGGGGAGCAGTACTTC
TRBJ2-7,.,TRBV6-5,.,CASNMGSEQYF,TGTGCCAGCAATATGGGGAGCGAGCAGTACTTC
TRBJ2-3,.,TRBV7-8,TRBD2,CASSLLIAGDLDTQYF,TGTGCCAGCAGCTTATTGATAGCGGGAGACTTGGATACGCAGTATTTT
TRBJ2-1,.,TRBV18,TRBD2,CASSPTLAGYNEQFF,TGTGCCAGCTCACCAACACTAGCGGGCTACAATGAGCAGTTCTTC
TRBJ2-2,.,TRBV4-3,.,CASSQVLVSTGELFF,TGCGCCAGCAGCCAAGTCCTAGTTAGCACCGGGGAGCTGTTTTTT
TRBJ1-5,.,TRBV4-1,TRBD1,CASSHPTDRGNQPQHF,TGCGCCAGCAGCCACCCGACGGACAGGGGCAATCAGCCCCAGCATTTT
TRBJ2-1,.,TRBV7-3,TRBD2,CASSRSGTYNEQFF,TGTGCCAGCAGCAGGAGCGGGACCTACAATGAGCAGTTCTTC
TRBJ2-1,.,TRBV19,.,CASSIGQGSSYNEQFF,TGTGCCAGTAGTATCGGCCAGGGGAGCTCCTACAATGAGCAGTTCTTC
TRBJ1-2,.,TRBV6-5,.,CASSGKRGYGYTF,TGTGCCAGCAGTGGAAAAAGGGGCTATGGCTACACCTTC
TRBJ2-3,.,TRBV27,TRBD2,CASSFRGGREVPQYF,TGTGCCAGCAGTTTTAGAGGAGGGCGGGAGGTGCCGCAGTATTTT
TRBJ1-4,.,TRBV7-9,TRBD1,CASSLALTGGEKLFF,TGTGCCAGCAGCTTGGCATTGACAGGGGGAGAAAAACTGTTTTTT
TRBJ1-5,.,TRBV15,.,CATSRVGRGNQPQHF,TGTGCCACCAGCAGAGTTGGCAGGGGCAATCAGCCCCAGCATTTT
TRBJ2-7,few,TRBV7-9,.,CSSSSDSYEQYF,TGTTCCAGCAGCTCGGACAGCTACGAGCAGTACTTC
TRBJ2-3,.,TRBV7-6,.,CASSLGGQYTDTQYF,TGTGCCAGCAGCTTGGGCGGACAGTACACAGATACGCAGTATTTT
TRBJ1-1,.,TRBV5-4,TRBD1,CASSPTGGIMNTEAFF,TGTGCCAGCAGCCCAACAGGGGGGATAATGAACACTGAAGCTTTCTTT
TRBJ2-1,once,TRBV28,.,CASSLTASDEQFF,TGTGCCAGCAGTTTGACTGCCAGCGATGAGCAGTTCTTC
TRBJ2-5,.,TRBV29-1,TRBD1,CSVRRGQETQYF,TGCAGCGTTCGCAGGGGGCAAGAGACCCAGTACTTC
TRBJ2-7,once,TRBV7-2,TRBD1,CASSSLPGQPYEQYF,TGTGCCAGCAGCTCTCTCCCGGGACAGCCCTACGAGCAGTACTTC
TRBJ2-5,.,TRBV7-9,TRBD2,CSSSLTELAEARGETQYF,TGTTCCAGCAGCTTAACAGAACTAGCGGAGGCCCGGGGAGAGACCCAGTACTTC
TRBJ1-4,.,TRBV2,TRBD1,CASSSGQGATNEKLFF,TGTGCCAGCAGTTCTGGACAGGGAGCAACTAATGAAAAACTGTTTTTT
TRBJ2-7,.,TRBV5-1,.,CASSPRGGTAYEQYF,TGCGCCAGCAGTCCGAGGGGCGGGACCGCCTACGAGCAGTACTTC
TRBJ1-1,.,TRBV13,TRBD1,CASSLGITRGDAFF,TGTGCCAGCAGCTTAGGGATTACCAGGGGGGACGCTTTCTTT
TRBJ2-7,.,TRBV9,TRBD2,CASSADLAGDREQYF,TGTGCCAGCAGCGCCGACTTAGCGGGAGATCGCGAGCAGTACTTC
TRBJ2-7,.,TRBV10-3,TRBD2,CAISESGGSSYEQYF,TGTGCCATCAGTGAGTCGGGCGGGAGCTCCTACGAGCAGTACTTC
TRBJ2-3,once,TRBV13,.,CASSLGTPSTDTQYF,TGTGCCAGCAGCTTAGGTACTCCTAGCACAGATACGCAGTATTTT
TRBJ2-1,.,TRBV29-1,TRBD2,CSVAPGLAGYEQFF,TGCAGCGTCGCGCCGGGACTAGCGGGGTATGAGCAGTTCTTC
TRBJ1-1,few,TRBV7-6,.,CASSADLNTEAFF,TGTGCCAGCAGCGCAGATCTGAACACTGAAGCTTTCTTT
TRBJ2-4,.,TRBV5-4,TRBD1,CASRKIPGQGASKNIQYF,TGTGCCAGCAGGAAAATTCCGGGACAGGGGGCATCGAAAAACATTCAGTACTTC
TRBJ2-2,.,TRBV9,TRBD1,CASSEGTANTGELFF,TGTGCCAGCAGCGAAGGGACAGCGAACACCGGGGAGCTGTTTTTT
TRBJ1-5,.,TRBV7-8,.,CASRLGASNQPQHF,TGTGCCAGCAGGCTGGGGGCGTCCAATCAGCCCCAGCATTTT
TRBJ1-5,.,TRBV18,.,CASPPTDLISSPQHF,TGTGCCAGCCCACCTACGGACTTGATCTCATCGCCCCAGCATTTT
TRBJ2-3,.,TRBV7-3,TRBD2,CASSGGLVRITDTQYF,TGTGCCAGCAGCGGCGGACTAGTAAGGATCACAGATACGCAGTATTTT
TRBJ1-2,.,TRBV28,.,CASRKGDYGYTF,TGTGCCAGCAGGAAGGGGGATTATGGCTACACCTTC
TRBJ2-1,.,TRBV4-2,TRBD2,CASSQGSGISYNEQFF,TGTGCCAGCAGCCAAGGTAGCGGGATCTCCTACAATGAGCAGTTCTTC
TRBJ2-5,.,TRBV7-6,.,CASSLGQVVQETQYF,TGTGCCAGCAGCTTAGGACAGGTCGTCCAAGAGACCCAGTACTTC
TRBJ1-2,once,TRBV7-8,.,CASSYTTYGYTF,TGTGCCAGCAGCTATACTACCTATGGCTACACCTTC
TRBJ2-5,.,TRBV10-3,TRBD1,CAISGDRVPQETQYF,TGTGCCATCAGTGGGGACAGGGTTCCCCAAGAGACCCAGTACTTC
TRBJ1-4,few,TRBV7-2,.,CASSLESLPNEKLFF,TGTGCCAGCAGCTTGGAGAGCCTACCGAATGAAAAACTGTTTTTT
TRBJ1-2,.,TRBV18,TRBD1,CASSPAGTGGSGYTF,TGTGCCAGCTCACCTGCCGGGACAGGGGGGAGCGGCTACACCTTC
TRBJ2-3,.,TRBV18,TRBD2,CASQDPGLARLTDTQYF,TGTGCCAGCCAGGATCCGGGACTAGCCCGCCTCACAGATACGCAGTATTTT
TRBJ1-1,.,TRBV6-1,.,CASSGVAATEAFF,TGTGCCAGCAGTGGGGTGGCGGCCACTGAAGCTTTCTTT
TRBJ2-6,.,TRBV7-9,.,CASSPQGAGANVLTF,TGTGCCAGCAGCCCGCAGGGCGCTGGGGCCAACGTCCTGACTTTC
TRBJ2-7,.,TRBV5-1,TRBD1,CASSPDRGSYEQYF,TGCGCCAGCAGCCCGGACAGGGGATCGTACGAGCAGTACTTC